Included here is one TCR beta chain sequence, with context. The target antigen is unknown. The data stem from a study of shared clonotypes between healthy human individuals. Whole-study findings and limits: Investigators expected sequencing depth to affect clonotype sharing among donors. Rarefaction gave evidence that sorted-subset sequencing remained incomplete despite large depth.

Sequenced by immunoSEQ multiplex PCR; TCRdb stores in-frame clones only, minus some. The sample records 900,000 to 1,200,000 clones, 70% to 80% being singletons. The source is a man younger than 35 in good health. Some clones in this sample may be carry-over from other donors' samples. The sequenced sample was memory CD4+ T cells from PBMCs. Subset in this sample: CD45RA-negative fraction.

CDR3 sequence: CARTRQVKNIQYF. DNA for the CDR3: TGTGCGCGGACGAGACAGGTAAAAAACATTCAGTACTTC. V is TRBV6-1 and J is TRBJ2-4, with D perhaps matching TRBD1 (6 bases). Looked up from germline, CDR1 is MNHNS and CDR2 is SASEGT. The CDR3 sequence is 13 residues long.